One sample yielded the 17 T cell receptor beta chains listed below, sequenced in a study of cytomegalovirus exposure and HLA in healthy donors. PCR involved 60 Vbeta and 13 Jbeta primers. Data came from immunoSEQ multiplex PCR; TCRdb stores just in-frame clones and leaves some out. This table has 140,000 to 150,000 clones, approximately 84% appearing once. Material for sequencing was PBMCs. Every receptor here comes from a woman aged 60 to 75 in good health and CMV-seropositive.

This chain connects TRBV6-5 to TRBJ1-1, with TRBD1 identical over 8 bases. Unmatched junction bases numbered 6, after V lost 4 bases and J lost 5 bases. The CDR3 is 14 residues long. CDR1 MNHEY and CDR2 SVGAGI come from the germline V gene. The chain's CDR3 is CASSSGQGGTEAFF. The CDR3 DNA sequence: TGTGCCAGCAGTTCCGGACAGGGTGGAACTGAAGCTTTCTTT.

The chain carries TRBV27 and TRBJ1-1; 11 bases map to TRBD1. Unmatched junction bases numbered 14, after V lost 7 bases and J lost 7 bases. The CDR3 has 16 residues. Per the germline V gene, CDR1 is MNHEY and CDR2 is SMNVEV (reference sequence). DNA of the CDR3: TGTGCCAGCAACGACCACCCGGACAGGGGGCTTGATGAAGCTTTCTTT. Its translation is CASNDHPDRGLDEAFF.

The chain recombines TRBV7-2 with TRBJ2-5, with D maybe TRBD2 (6 bases). Trimming stripped 1 base from V and 5 bases from J, with 17 bases between. Looked up from germline, CDR1 is SGHTA and CDR2 is FQGNSA. The CDR3 covers 16 residues. The CDR3 region has the DNA TGTACCAGCAGCTTAGTAGCCGGGCGGGGCGCCGAGACCCAGTACTTC. Protein: CTSSLVAGRGAETQYF.

This sequence joins TRBV9 and TRBJ1-2, with a possible D match to TRBD1 (6 bases). The CDR3 runs 15 residues. Germline-derived CDR1 and CDR2 are SGDLS and YYNGEE. V was trimmed by 3 bases and J by 0 bases, leaving 12 bases between them. CDR3 loop: CASSARTAPNYGYTF. For the CDR3, the DNA is TGTGCCAGCAGCGCCAGGACAGCACCTAACTATGGCTACACCTTC.

The chain employs TRBV4-2 and TRBJ2-7; 9 bases are shared with TRBD2. This CDR3 spans 18 amino acids. Germline loops: CDR1 LGHNA, CDR2 YNFKEQ. Trimming cost V 2 bases and J 0 bases; bases outside gene matches: 11. The CDR3 DNA reads as TGTGCCAGCAGCCAAAACGGCAGGCTAGCGGGAAGCTCCTACGAGCAGTACTTC. This codes for CASSQNGRLAGSSYEQYF.

Here the CDR3 DNA reads TGTGCCAGCTCGCCGAGCTCCTACGAGCAGTACTTC. It is translated as CASSPSSYEQYF. The J gene is TRBJ2-7, the V gene TRBV18; D is unresolved. The CDR3 is 12 amino acids. Germline values: CDR1 KGHSH, CDR2 LQKENI. Trimming took off 6 bases at V and 0 bases at J, with 6 bases between the two ends.

The sample holds a few counts of this clone. The chain has TRBV7-8 and TRBJ1-2, with 7 bases fitting TRBD1. The CDR3 length is 21 residues. V was pared by 1 base and J by 8 bases, with 28 bases of the junction left unmatched. Looked up from germline, CDR1 is SGHVS and CDR2 is FQNEAQ. The CDR3: CASSLGARSLSWTGGKGGYTF. CDR3 nucleotide sequence: TGTGCCAGCAGCTTAGGAGCCCGGTCCCTTAGTTGGACAGGCGGGAAAGGGGGCTACACCTTC.

The chain employs TRBV6-6 and TRBJ2-5, with 7 bases lining up with TRBD1. The CDR3 runs to 11 residues. CDR1 and CDR2 from the germline V gene are MNHNY and SVGAGI (reference sequence). Losses at the gene ends were 10 bases for V and 6 bases for J; bases not matched to a gene: 5. This CDR3 reads CANNRGKTQYF. CDR3 DNA: TGTGCCAACAACAGGGGAAAGACCCAGTACTTC.

The rearrangement joins TRBV7-9 to TRBJ1-2; D may be TRBD1 (5 bases). V shed 5 bases and J shed 5 bases, with 12 bases lying between them. This CDR3 comprises 13 residues. In germline, CDR1 is SEHNR, CDR2 FQNEAQ (reference sequence). CDR3 coding DNA: TGTGCCAGCAGCCCGGACATTGGGTATGGCTACACCTTC. Amino acids: CASSPDIGYGYTF. Full variable domain (remainder filled in from reference TRBV7-9 and TRBJ1-2): DTGVSQNPRHKITKRGQNVTFRCDPISEHNRLYWYRQTLGQGPEFLTYFQNEAQLEKSRLLSDRFSAERPKGSFSTLEIQRTEQGDSAMYLCASSPDIGYGYTFGSGTRLTVV.

J is TRBJ2-2 and V is TRBV4-1; TRBD2 is a possible D gene (6 bases). CDR3 length: 16 amino acids. Trimming removed 6 bases from V and 0 bases from J, with 14 bases in between. Germline CDR1 reads MGHRA; CDR2 reads YSYEKL. The CDR3 is CASRPPGGANTGELFF. The CDR3 DNA reads TGCGCCAGCAGGCCCCCCGGAGGGGCGAACACCGGGGAGCTGTTTTTT.

This chain joins TRBV28 and TRBJ1-5; tentatively, D is TRBD1 (6 bases). This CDR3 is built from 15 residues. V was trimmed by 2 bases and J by 2 bases, leaving 10 bases between them. The germline CDR1 and CDR2 sequences are MDHEN and SYDVKM. The CDR3 loop is CASSLGGGRNQPQHF. The CDR3, as DNA: TGTGCCAGCAGTTTAGGGGGGGGGCGCAATCAGCCCCAGCATTTT.

The rearrangement links TRBV7-8 to TRBJ1-5; a weak D match, TRBD1 (6 bases). Looked up from germline, CDR1 is SGHVS and CDR2 is FQNEAQ. This CDR3 is built from 15 residues. V was pared by 2 bases and J by 4 bases, with 12 bases between. The CDR3 here is CASSLREGDNQPQHF. The CDR3 DNA follows: TGTGCCAGCAGCTTAAGGGAGGGGGATAATCAGCCCCAGCATTTT.

As DNA, the CDR3 is TGTGCCAGCAGCTCCCGGGACAGGATCTACGAGCAGTACTTC. Translating it yields CASSSRDRIYEQYF. The chain recombines TRBV5-4 with TRBJ2-7, with 8 bases lining up with TRBD1. Germline lookup yields CDR1 SGHNT and CDR2 YYREEE (reference sequence). This CDR3 spans 14 amino acids. V was pared by 3 bases and J by 3 bases, with 5 bases of the junction left unmatched.

The gene calls are TRBV5-1 and TRBJ2-1; D is ambiguous. CDR3 length equals 15 residues. Germline V gene lookup returns CDR1 SGHRS and CDR2 YFSETQ. Trimming left V 0 bases short and J 1 base short, with 8 bases between. This CDR3 is CASSLAVQSYNEQFF. For the CDR3, the DNA is TGCGCCAGCAGCTTGGCCGTCCAGTCCTACAATGAGCAGTTCTTC.

The chain links TRBV7-2 to TRBJ2-7; 8 bases map to TRBD1. The V and J ends lost 6 bases and 6 bases, in that order; junction bases with no gene match: 4. Germline V lookup: CDR1 SGHTA, CDR2 FQGNSA. This CDR3 has 12 amino acids. The DNA of the CDR3 is TGTGCCAGCAGGCCACAGGGGGGCGAGCAGTACTTC. Protein product: CASRPQGGEQYF.

The rearrangement joins TRBV29-1 to TRBJ1-2; D call uncertain. Trimming shortened V by 0 bases and J by 6 bases, and 5 bases separated the two germline ends. The CDR3 totals 11 residues. Germline V gene data show CDR1 as SQVTM and CDR2 as ANQGSEA. The CDR3 region has the DNA TGCAGCGTTGAAGATATTGATGGCTACACCTTC. Translated, it gives CSVEDIDGYTF.

The chain recombines TRBV11-2 with TRBJ1-1; D gene ambiguous. The CDR3 extends over 14 amino acids. From germline, CDR1 is SGHAT and CDR2 FQNNGV. V lost 5 bases and J 1 base, leaving 11 bases between the germline ends. CDR3 in amino acids: CASSLVRGNTEAFF. In nucleotides, the CDR3 is TGTGCCAGCAGCCTCGTACGGGGGAACACTGAAGCTTTCTTT.